These T cell receptor beta chains were read from a single sample in a study of blood T cell repertoires in COVID-19. Repertoires were generated with immunoSEQ multiplex PCR, while TCRdb's copy carries only in-frame clones and drops some. This table holds around 130,000 clones, approximately 84% found once. The sequencing input was peripheral blood. These receptors originate from a woman older than 75 with acute or convalescent COVID-19. CDR3s include the opening cysteine and the closing phenylalanine or tryptophan. The D gene is left open where the match is weak. The size entry is marked missing in some rows and otherwise reads once, few, many or a size class.

cdr3_nt,cdr3_aa,v_call,j_call,clone_size,d_call
TGCGCCAGCAGCCCGGGACTAGCGGGGGTGAATGAGCAGTTCTTC,CASSPGLAGVNEQFF,TRBV5-1,TRBJ2-1,-,TRBD2
TGTGCCAGCAGCCCCAGGACAACTAACTATGGCTACACCTTC,CASSPRTTNYGYTF,TRBV7-2,TRBJ1-2,-,-
TGTGCCAGCAGTTACTCTTTGGCAGTTTACAATGAGCAGTTCTTC,CASSYSLAVYNEQFF,TRBV6-5,TRBJ2-1,medium-sized,-
TGTGCCTGGATGGGGACAGCCTACGAGCAGTACTTC,CAWMGTAYEQYF,TRBV30,TRBJ2-7,-,TRBD1
TGTGCCAGCAGCTTTGGGACAGGGGTTCCTAATTCACCCCTCCACTTT,CASSFGTGVPNSPLHF,TRBV7-8,TRBJ1-6,-,TRBD1
TGTGCCAGCAGCCTCAGGGAGACCCAGTACTTC,CASSLRETQYF,TRBV3-1/TRBV3-2,TRBJ2-5,-,-
TGTGCCAGCAGTCATGACAGGGGAGCTGGAAACACCATATATTTT,CASSHDRGAGNTIYF,TRBV7-2,TRBJ1-3,-,TRBD1
TGCGCCAGCAGCCAAGATGCAGTTCCCGGGGAGCTGTTTTTT,CASSQDAVPGELFF,TRBV4-3,TRBJ2-2,once,-
TGCGCCAGCAGCTGGGACTTGAGCTCCTACAATGAGCAGTTCTTC,CASSWDLSSYNEQFF,TRBV4-3,TRBJ2-1,-,-
TGTGCCTGGAGGGAGGTGGGAAGTTTCTATGGCTACACCTTC,CAWREVGSFYGYTF,TRBV30,TRBJ1-2,-,-
TGTGCCAGCAGTGGTAGCGGGGGTCTGCGCACCGGGGAGCTGTTTTTT,CASSGSGGLRTGELFF,TRBV9,TRBJ2-2,-,TRBD2
TGTGCCAGCAGTTGGTTACTAGCGGGAGGGCCCGGGGAGCTGTTTTTT,CASSWLLAGGPGELFF,TRBV6-5,TRBJ2-2,-,TRBD2
TGTGCCAGCAGCAAAGTAGGGGGACCCCTCTACAATGAGCAGTTCTTC,CASSKVGGPLYNEQFF,TRBV21-1,TRBJ2-1,-,-
TGTGCCAGCAGTTTAACCAAGAACAATCTCAATTCACCCCTCCACTTT,CASSLTKNNLNSPLHF,TRBV6-5,TRBJ1-6,-,-
TGTGCCAGCACCTTAGGGACAGCCTACGAGCAGTACTTC,CASTLGTAYEQYF,TRBV12-3/TRBV12-4,TRBJ2-7,-,TRBD1
TGCGCCAGCAGTGATTTGGGCGTAGATCAGCCCCAGCATTTT,CASSDLGVDQPQHF,TRBV10-2,TRBJ1-5,-,-